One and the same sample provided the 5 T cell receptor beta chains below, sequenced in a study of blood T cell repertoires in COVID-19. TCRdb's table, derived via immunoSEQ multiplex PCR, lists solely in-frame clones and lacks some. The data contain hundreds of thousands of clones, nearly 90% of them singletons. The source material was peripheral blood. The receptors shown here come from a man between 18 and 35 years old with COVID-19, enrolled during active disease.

The CDR3 region is CATAGVKAETQYF. DNA for the CDR3: TGTGCCACAGCGGGGGTCAAAGCGGAGACCCAGTACTTC. The chain combines TRBV15 with TRBJ2-5; 8 bases line up with TRBD2. This CDR3 contains 13 residues. The germline CDR1 and CDR2 sequences are LNHNV and YYDKDF (reference sequence). Trimming cost V 9 bases and J 5 bases; bases outside gene matches: 8.

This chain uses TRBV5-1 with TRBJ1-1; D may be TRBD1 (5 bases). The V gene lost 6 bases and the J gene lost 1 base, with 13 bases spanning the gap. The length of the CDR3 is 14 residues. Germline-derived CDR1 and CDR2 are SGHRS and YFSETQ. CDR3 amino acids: CASTNGGQNTEAFF. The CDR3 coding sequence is TGCGCCAGCACTAACGGCGGACAGAACACTGAAGCTTTCTTT.

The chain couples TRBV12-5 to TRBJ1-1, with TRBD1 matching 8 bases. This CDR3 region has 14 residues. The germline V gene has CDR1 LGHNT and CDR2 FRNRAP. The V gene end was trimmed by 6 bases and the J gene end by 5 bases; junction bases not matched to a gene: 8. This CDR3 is CASGNWQGATEAFF. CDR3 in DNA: TGTGCTAGTGGGAACTGGCAGGGGGCGACTGAAGCTTTCTTT. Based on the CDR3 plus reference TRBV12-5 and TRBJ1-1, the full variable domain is DARVTQTPRHKVTEMGQEVTMRCQPILGHNTVFWYRQTMMQGLELLAYFRNRAPLDDSGMPKDRFSAEMPDATLATLKIQPSEPRDSAVYFCASGNWQGATEAFFGQGTRLTVV.

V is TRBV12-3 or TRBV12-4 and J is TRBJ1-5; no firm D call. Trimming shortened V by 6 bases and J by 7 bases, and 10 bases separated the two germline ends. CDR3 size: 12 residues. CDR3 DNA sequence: TGTGCCAGCAGCCAAAACAGACAGCCCCAGCATTTT. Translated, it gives CASSQNRQPQHF.

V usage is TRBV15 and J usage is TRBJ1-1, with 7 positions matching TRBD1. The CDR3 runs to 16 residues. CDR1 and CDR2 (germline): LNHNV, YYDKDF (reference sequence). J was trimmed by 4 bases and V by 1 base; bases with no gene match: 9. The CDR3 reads CATSRVGGGLGTEAFF. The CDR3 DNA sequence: TGTGCCACCAGCAGAGTAGGAGGGGGCTTGGGCACTGAAGCTTTCTTT.